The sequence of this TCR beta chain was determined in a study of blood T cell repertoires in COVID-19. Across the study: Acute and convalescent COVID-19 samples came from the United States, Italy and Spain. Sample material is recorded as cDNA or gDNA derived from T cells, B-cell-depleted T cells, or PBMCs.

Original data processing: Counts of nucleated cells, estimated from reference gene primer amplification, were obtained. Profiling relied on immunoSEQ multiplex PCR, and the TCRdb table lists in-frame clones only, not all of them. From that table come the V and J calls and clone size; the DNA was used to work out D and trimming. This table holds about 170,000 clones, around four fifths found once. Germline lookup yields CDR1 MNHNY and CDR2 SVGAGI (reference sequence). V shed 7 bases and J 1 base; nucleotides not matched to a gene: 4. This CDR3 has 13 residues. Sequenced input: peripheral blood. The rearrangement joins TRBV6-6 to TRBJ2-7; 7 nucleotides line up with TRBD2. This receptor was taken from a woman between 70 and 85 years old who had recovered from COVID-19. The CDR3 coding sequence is TGTGCCAGCAAAACGGGGGGTTCCTACGAGCAGTACTTC. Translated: CASKTGGSYEQYF.